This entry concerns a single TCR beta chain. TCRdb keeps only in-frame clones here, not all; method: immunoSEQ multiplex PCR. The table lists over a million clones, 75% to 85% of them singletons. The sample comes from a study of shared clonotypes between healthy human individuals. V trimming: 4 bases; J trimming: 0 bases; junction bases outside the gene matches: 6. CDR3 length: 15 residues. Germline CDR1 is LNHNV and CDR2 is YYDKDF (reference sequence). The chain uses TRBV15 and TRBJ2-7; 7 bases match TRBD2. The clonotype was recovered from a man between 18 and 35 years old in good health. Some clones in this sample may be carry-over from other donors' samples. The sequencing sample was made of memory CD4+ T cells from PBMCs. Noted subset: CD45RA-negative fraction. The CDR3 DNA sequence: TGTGCCACCAGCAAGGGACTACCGAGCTCCTACGAGCAGTACTTC. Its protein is CATSKGLPSSYEQYF.